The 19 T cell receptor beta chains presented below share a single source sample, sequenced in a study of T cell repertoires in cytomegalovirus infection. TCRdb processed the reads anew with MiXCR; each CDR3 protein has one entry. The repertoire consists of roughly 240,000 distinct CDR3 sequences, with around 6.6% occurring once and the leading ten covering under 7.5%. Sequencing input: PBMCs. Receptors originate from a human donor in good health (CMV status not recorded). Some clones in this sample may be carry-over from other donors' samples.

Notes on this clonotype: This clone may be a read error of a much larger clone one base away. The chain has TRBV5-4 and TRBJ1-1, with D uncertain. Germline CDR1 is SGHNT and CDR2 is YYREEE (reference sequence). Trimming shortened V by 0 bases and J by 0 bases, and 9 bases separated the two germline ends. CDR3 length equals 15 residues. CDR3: CASSLAPRMNTEAFF. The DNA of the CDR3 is TGTGCCAGCAGCTTGGCGCCCAGGATGAACACTGAAGCTTTCTTT.

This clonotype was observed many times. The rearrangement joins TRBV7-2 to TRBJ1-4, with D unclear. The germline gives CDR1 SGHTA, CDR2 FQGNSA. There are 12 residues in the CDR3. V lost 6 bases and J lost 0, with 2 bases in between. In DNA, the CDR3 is TGTGCCAGCAGTCCAACTAATGAAAAACTGTTTTTT. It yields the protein CASSPTNEKLFF.

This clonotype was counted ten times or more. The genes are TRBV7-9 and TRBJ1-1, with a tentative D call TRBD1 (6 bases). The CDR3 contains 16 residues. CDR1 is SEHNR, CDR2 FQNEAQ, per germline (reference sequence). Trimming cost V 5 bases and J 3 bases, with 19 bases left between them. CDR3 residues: CASSLLWGRGDTEAFF. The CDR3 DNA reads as TGTGCCAGCAGCCTCCTTTGGGGGCGGGGGGACACTGAAGCTTTCTTT. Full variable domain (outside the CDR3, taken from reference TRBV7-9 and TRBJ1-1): DTGVSQNPRHKITKRGQNVTFRCDPISEHNRLYWYRQTLGQGPEFLTYFQNEAQLEKSRLLSDRFSAERPKGSFSTLEIQRTEQGDSAMYLCASSLLWGRGDTEAFFGQGTRLTVV.

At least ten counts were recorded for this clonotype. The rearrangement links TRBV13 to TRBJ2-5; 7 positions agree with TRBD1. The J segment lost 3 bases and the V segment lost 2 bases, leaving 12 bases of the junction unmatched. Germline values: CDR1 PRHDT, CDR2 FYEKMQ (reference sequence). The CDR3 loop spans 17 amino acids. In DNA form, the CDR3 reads TGTGCCAGCAGCTTAAGGCCCGGGACAGCAGGCAAAGAGACCCAGTACTTC. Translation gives CASSLRPGTAGKETQYF.

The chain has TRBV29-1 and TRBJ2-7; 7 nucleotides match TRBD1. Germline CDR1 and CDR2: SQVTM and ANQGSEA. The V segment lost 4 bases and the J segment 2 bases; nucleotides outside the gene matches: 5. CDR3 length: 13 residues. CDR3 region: CSVGTGPAYEQYF. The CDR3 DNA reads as TGCAGCGTTGGGACAGGCCCGGCCTACGAGCAGTACTTC.

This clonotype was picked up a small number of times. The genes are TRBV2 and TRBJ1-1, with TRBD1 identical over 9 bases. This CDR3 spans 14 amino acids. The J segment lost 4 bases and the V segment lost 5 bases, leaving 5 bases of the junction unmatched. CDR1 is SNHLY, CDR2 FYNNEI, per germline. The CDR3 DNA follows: TGTGCCAGCAGTATACAGGGGGCAGGCACTGAAGCTTTCTTT. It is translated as CASSIQGAGTEAFF.

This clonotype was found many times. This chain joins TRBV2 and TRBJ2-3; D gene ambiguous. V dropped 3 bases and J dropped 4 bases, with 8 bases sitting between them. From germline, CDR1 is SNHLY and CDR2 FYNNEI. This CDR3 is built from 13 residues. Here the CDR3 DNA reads TGTGCCAGCAGTGAGGAAGTTGCAGATACGCAGTATTTT. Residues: CASSEEVADTQYF.

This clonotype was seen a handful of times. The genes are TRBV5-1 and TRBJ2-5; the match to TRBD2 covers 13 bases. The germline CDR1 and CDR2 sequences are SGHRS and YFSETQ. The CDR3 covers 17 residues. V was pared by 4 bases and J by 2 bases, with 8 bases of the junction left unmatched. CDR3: CASSLSTSGGSQETQYF. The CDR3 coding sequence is TGCGCCAGCAGCCTTTCGACTAGCGGGGGGTCACAAGAGACCCAGTACTTC. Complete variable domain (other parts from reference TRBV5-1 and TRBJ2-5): KAGVTQTPRYLIKTRGQQVTLSCSPISGHRSVSWYQQTPGQGLQFLFEYFSETQRNKGNFPGRFSGRQFSNSRSEMNVSTLELGDSALYLCASSLSTSGGSQETQYFGPGTRLLVL.

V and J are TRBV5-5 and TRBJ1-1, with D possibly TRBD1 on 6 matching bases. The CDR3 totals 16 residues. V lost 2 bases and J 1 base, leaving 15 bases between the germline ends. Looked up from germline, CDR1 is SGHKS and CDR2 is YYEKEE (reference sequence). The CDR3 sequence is CASSFWDTLKNTEAFF. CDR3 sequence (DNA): TGTGCCAGCAGCTTTTGGGACACCCTGAAGAACACTGAAGCTTTCTTT.

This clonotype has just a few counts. The CDR3 nucleotides read TGTGCCAGCAGTGACCCCATGCGGGAGACCCAGTACTTC. This translates into CASSDPMRETQYF. The rearrangement joins TRBV25-1 to TRBJ2-5; no clear D gene. CDR3 length: 13 residues. Germline V gene lookup returns CDR1 MGHDK and CDR2 SYGVNS. Trimming cost V 3 bases and J 5 bases, with 10 bases left between them.

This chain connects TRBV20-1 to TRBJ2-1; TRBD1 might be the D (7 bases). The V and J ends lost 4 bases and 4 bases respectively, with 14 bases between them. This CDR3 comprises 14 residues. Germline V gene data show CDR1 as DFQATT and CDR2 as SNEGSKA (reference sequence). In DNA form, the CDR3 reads TGCAGTGCTAAAGGAGGGGGCCGTTACAATGAGCAGTTCTTC. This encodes CSAKGGGRYNEQFF.

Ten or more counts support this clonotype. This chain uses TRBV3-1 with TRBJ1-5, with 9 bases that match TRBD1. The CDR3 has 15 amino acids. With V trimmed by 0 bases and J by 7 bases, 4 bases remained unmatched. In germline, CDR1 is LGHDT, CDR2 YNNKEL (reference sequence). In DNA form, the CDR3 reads TGTGCCAGCAGCCAAGAGGGACAGGGTCAACAGCCCCAGCATTTT. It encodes CASSQEGQGQQPQHF.

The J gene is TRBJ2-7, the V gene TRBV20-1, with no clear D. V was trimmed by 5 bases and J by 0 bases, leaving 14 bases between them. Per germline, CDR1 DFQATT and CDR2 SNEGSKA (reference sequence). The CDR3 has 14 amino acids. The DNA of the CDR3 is TGCAGTGCTGCCGAGCACTCGAGCTCCTACGAGCAGTACTTC. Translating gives CSAAEHSSSYEQYF.

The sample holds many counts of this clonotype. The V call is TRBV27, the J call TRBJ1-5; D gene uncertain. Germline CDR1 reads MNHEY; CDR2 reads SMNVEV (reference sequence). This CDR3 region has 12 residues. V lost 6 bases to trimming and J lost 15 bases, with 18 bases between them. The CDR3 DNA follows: TGTGCCAGCAGACCCTCCACGGGGTTGACGCATTTT. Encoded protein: CASRPSTGLTHF.

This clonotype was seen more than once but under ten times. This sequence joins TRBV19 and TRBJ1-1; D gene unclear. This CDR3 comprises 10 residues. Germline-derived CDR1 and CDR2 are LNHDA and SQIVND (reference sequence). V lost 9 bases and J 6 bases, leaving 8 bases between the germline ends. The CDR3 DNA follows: TGTGCCAGCGGATACTCTGAAGCTTTCTTT. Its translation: CASGYSEAFF.

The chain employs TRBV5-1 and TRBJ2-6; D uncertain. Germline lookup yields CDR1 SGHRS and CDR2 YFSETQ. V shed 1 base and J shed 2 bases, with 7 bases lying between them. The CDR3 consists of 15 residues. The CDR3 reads CASSLLSPGANVLTF. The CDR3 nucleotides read TGCGCCAGCAGCTTGCTATCCCCTGGGGCCAACGTCCTGACTTTC.

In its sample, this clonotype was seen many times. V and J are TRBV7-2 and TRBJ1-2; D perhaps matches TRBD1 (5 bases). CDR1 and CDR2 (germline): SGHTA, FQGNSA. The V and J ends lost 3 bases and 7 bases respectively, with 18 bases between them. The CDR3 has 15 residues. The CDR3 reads CASSFGLGGRGGYTF. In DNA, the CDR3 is TGTGCCAGCAGCTTCGGCCTCGGGGGGAGGGGTGGCTACACCTTC.

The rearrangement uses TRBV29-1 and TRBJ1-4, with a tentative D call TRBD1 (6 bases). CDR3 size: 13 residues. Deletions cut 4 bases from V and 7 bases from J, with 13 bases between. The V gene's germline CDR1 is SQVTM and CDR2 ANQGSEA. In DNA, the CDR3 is TGCAGCGTTGGAAAACAGGGTGGTGAAAAACTGTTTTTT. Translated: CSVGKQGGEKLFF.

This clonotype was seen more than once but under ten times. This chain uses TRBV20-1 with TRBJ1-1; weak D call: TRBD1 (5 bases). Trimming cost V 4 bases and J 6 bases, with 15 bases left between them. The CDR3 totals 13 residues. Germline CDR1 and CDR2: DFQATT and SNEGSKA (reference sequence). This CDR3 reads CSAIKGNVPEAFF. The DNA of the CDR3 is TGCAGTGCTATTAAGGGGAATGTTCCTGAAGCTTTCTTT.